Shown below are 17 T cell receptor beta chains from a single sample sequenced in a study of T cells after yellow fever vaccination. TCRdb re-analysed the 5' RACE reads in MiXCR, keeping a single row per CDR3 protein. The sample includes approximately 450,000 distinct CDR3 sequences, roughly a sixth of them seen just once. The sequencing here drew on PBMCs, taken before the yellow fever booster vaccination. Receptor source: a young man who received the YFV17D yellow fever vaccine.

V gene TRBV29-1 combines with J gene TRBJ2-5; possibly TRBD2 for D (5 bases). Germline CDR1 is SQVTM and CDR2 is ANQGSEA. The CDR3 has 11 amino acids. V shed 6 bases and J shed 5 bases, with 10 bases lying between them. CDR3: CSVSRGETQYF. The CDR3 DNA sequence: TGCAGCGTGTCCCGAGGGGAGACCCAGTACTTC.

This clonotype was observed a few times. V usage is TRBV7-9 and J usage is TRBJ2-3; D is unclear. In germline, CDR1 is SEHNR, CDR2 FQNEAQ (reference sequence). V lost 4 bases, J lost 6 bases, and 5 bases lay in between. The CDR3 is 11 amino acids. This chain's CDR3 is CASSWADTQYF. CDR3 bases: TGTGCCAGCAGCTGGGCTGATACGCAGTATTTT.

A few counts support this clonotype. This chain joins TRBV20-1 and TRBJ2-5, with 8 bases identical to TRBD2. The CDR3 runs 16 residues. The germline gives CDR1 DFQATT, CDR2 SNEGSKA (reference sequence). With 5 bases clipped from V and 1 base from J, the junction kept 12 bases outside the gene matches. CDR3 residues: CSASAPQRGSQETQYF. The CDR3 DNA reads TGCAGTGCTTCGGCCCCCCAGCGGGGGAGCCAAGAGACCCAGTACTTC.

This rearrangement joins TRBV6-5 to TRBJ2-7; D remains ambiguous. Per germline, CDR1 MNHEY and CDR2 SVGAGI. The CDR3 runs 14 residues. With 0 bases removed from V and 7 bases from J, the gap between germline ends came to 13 bases. This CDR3 reads CASSYSSVPREQYF. The CDR3 nucleotides read TGTGCCAGCAGTTACTCGTCGGTGCCGCGGGAGCAGTACTTC.

This clonotype was seen only a few times. This sequence joins TRBV20-1 and TRBJ2-5; TRBD2 might be the D (5 bases). Germline loops: CDR1 DFQATT, CDR2 SNEGSKA (reference sequence). V dropped 3 bases and J dropped 5 bases, with 7 bases sitting between them. This CDR3 comprises 11 residues. DNA for the CDR3: TGCAGTGCTAGCAGGACTGAGACCCAGTACTTC. Its translation is CSASRTETQYF.

The V gene is TRBV18, the J gene TRBJ2-3; the D call may be TRBD1 or TRBD2 (5 bases each). Germline V gene lookup returns CDR1 KGHSH and CDR2 LQKENI. The CDR3 extends over 16 amino acids. Trimming left V 3 bases short and J 1 base short, with 14 bases between. The CDR3 DNA reads TGTGCCAGCTCACCGCCCGGGACCTCCGGCACAGATACGCAGTATTTT. Translated: CASSPPGTSGTDTQYF.

This chain uses TRBV7-9 with TRBJ2-5, with 8 bases aligning to TRBD1. In germline, CDR1 is SEHNR, CDR2 FQNEAQ (reference sequence). V gave up 3 bases and J gave up 4 bases; unmatched junction bases: 4. The CDR3 covers 14 residues. In nucleotides, the CDR3 is TGTGCCAGCAGCTTGGGACAGGACAGAGAGACCCAGTACTTC. Translating it yields CASSLGQDRETQYF.

Ten or more counts support this clonotype. The J gene is TRBJ2-7, the V gene TRBV20-1; D tentatively reads TRBD1 or TRBD2 (5 bases each). V was cut by 5 bases and J by 6 bases, with 23 bases left in between. The CDR3 extends over 15 amino acids. CDR1 and CDR2 (germline): DFQATT, SNEGSKA (reference sequence). CDR3 nucleotide sequence: TGCAGTGCTCCACAGCCGGGACCGCCTTCGAGCGAGCAGTACTTC. Encoded protein: CSAPQPGPPSSEQYF.

The genes are TRBV5-1 and TRBJ2-7; D uncertain. The germline CDR1 and CDR2 sequences are SGHRS and YFSETQ. This CDR3 contains 14 residues. V was trimmed by 0 bases and J by 0 bases, leaving 7 bases between them. The CDR3 here is CASSLGTHSYEQYF. The DNA of the CDR3 is TGCGCCAGCAGCTTGGGGACCCACTCCTACGAGCAGTACTTC.

The chain combines TRBV12-3 or TRBV12-4 with TRBJ1-6; the match to TRBD1 covers 12 bases. This CDR3 spans 16 amino acids. J gave up 6 bases and V 6 bases, and 6 bases lay outside the gene matches. The CDR3 bases are TGTGCCAGCAGGACGGGACAGGGGGCAGGTAATTCACCCCTCCACTTT. This codes for CASRTGQGAGNSPLHF.

The V and J genes are TRBV6-5 and TRBJ2-7; 7 bases are a match to TRBD1. Germline CDR1 is MNHEY and CDR2 is SVGAGI. CDR3 length equals 14 residues. V gave up 10 bases and J gave up 4 bases; unmatched junction bases: 13. CDR3 amino acids: CATKVGTASYEQYF. The CDR3 DNA reads as TGTGCCACTAAGGTCGGGACAGCTTCTTACGAGCAGTACTTC.

The rearrangement links TRBV7-8 to TRBJ2-2; D is perhaps TRBD1 (5 bases). The CDR3 loop spans 14 amino acids. Trimming left V 2 bases short and J 5 bases short, with 9 bases between. Germline-derived CDR1 and CDR2 are SGHVS and FQNEAQ. CDR3 protein: CASSLRAGTGELFF. The CDR3 DNA follows: TGTGCCAGCAGCTTACGGGCAGGGACCGGGGAGCTGTTTTTT.

This clonotype was counted only a few times. V gene TRBV4-3 combines with J gene TRBJ2-7; D might be TRBD2 (5 bases). Trimming left V 0 bases short and J 4 bases short, with 13 bases between. The CDR3 runs 15 residues. CDR1 and CDR2 from the germline V gene are LGHNA and YSLEER. CDR3 sequence reads: CASSQDRGWLYEQYV. CDR3 DNA: TGCGCCAGCAGCCAAGATCGGGGATGGCTATACGAGCAGTACGTC.

This clonotype came up many times. This chain links TRBV4-3 with TRBJ2-1; D could derive from TRBD1 or TRBD2 (5 bases each). The CDR3 is made up of 19 amino acids. The V gene lost 1 base and the J gene lost 8 bases, with 27 bases spanning the gap. Germline assignment: CDR1 LGHNA and CDR2 YSLEER. The CDR3 DNA sequence: TGCGCCAGCAGCCAAGTGGGGGACGGGACCTACGGTGCCCGCGATGAGCAGTTCTTC. Residues: CASSQVGDGTYGARDEQFF.

The chain joins TRBV7-6 to TRBJ2-1; TRBD1 matches at 9 bases. V gave up 3 bases and J gave up 8 bases; unmatched junction bases: 5. CDR1 and CDR2 from the germline V gene are SGHVS and FNYEAQ. The CDR3 contains 14 residues. In DNA, the CDR3 is TGTGCCAGCAGCTTCGGGACAGGGACCGATGAGCAGTTCTTC. Its translation is CASSFGTGTDEQFF.

The chain joins TRBV25-1 to TRBJ2-3, with 9 bases aligning to TRBD2. V shed 6 bases and J 3 bases; nucleotides not matched to a gene: 7. Germline V gene data show CDR1 as MGHDK and CDR2 as SYGVNS. The CDR3 spans 15 residues. In nucleotides, the CDR3 is TGTGCCAGCAGGGCGGCGGGGGGGCATACAGATACGCAGTATTTT. Protein: CASRAAGGHTDTQYF.

The chain couples TRBV7-9 to TRBJ1-1; the match to TRBD1 covers 7 bases. This CDR3 has 14 residues. The germline gives CDR1 SEHNR, CDR2 FQNEAQ (reference sequence). Trimming at V came to 5 bases and at J to 7 bases, leaving 10 bases not matched to a gene. The CDR3 coding sequence is TGTGCCAGCAGCATGGGACAGACCCCAGGTGAAGCTTTCTTT. Translated, it gives CASSMGQTPGEAFF.